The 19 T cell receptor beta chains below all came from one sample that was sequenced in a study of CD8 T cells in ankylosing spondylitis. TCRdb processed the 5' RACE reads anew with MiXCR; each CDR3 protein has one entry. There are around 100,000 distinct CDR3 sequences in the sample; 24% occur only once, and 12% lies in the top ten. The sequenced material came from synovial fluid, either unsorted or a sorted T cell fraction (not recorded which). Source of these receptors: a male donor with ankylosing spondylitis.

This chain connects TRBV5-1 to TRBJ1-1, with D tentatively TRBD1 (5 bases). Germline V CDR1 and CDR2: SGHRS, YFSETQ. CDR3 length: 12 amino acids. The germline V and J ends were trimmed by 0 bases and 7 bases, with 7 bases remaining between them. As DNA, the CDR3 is TGCGCCAGCAGCTTGGGGGACCTTGAAGCTTTCTTT. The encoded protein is CASSLGDLEAFF. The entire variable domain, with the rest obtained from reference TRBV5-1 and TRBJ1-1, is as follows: KAGVTQTPRYLIKTRGQQVTLSCSPISGHRSVSWYQQTPGQGLQFLFEYFSETQRNKGNFPGRFSGRQFSNSRSEMNVSTLELGDSALYLCASSLGDLEAFFGQGTRLTVV.

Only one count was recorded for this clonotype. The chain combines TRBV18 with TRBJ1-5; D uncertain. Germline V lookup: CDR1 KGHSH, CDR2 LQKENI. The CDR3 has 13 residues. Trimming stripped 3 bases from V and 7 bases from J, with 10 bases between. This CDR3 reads CASSPEGDQPQHF. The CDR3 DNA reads TGTGCCAGCTCACCTGAAGGCGACCAGCCCCAGCATTTT.

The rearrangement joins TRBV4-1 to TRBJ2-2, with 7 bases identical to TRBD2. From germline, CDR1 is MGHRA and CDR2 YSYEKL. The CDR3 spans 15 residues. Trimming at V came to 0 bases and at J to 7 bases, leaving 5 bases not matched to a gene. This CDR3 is CASSQEGGIVGELFF. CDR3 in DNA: TGCGCCAGCAGCCAAGAGGGGGGGATCGTCGGGGAGCTGTTTTTT.

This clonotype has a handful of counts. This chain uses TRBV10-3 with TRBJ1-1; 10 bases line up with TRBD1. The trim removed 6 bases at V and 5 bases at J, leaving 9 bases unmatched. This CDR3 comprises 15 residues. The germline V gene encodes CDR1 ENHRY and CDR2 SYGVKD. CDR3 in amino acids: CAIRTGTGVGTEAFF. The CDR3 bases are TGTGCCATCAGAACCGGGACAGGGGTCGGTACTGAAGCTTTCTTT.

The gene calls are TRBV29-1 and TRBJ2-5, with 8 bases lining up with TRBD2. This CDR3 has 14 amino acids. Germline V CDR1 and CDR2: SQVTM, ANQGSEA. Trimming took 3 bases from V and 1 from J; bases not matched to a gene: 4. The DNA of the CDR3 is TGCAGCGTTGACGGGAGGGTCGGCCAAGAGACCCAGTACTTC. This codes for CSVDGRVGQETQYF.

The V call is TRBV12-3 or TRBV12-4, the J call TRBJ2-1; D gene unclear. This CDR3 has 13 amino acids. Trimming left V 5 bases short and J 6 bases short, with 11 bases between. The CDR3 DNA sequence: TGTGCCAGCAGTAGGGCTACTGCCAATGAGCAGTTCTTC. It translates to CASSRATANEQFF.

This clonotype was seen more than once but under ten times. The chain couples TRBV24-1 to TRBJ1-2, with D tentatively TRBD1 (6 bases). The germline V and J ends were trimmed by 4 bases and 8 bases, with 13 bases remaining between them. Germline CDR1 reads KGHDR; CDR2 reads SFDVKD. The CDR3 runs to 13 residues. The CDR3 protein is CATSENTGSGYTF. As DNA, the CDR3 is TGTGCCACCAGTGAAAATACAGGGAGCGGCTACACCTTC.

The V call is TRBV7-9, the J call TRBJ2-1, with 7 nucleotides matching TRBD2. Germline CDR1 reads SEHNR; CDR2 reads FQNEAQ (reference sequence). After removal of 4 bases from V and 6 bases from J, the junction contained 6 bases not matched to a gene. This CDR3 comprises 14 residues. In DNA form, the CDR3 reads TGTGCCAGCAGCTCCCCGACGGGGGGCAATGAGCAGTTCTTC. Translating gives CASSSPTGGNEQFF.

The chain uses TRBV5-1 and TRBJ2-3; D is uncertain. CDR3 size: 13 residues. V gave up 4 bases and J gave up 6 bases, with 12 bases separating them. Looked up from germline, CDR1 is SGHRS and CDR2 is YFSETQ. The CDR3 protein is CASSKEFGDTQYF. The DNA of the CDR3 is TGCGCCAGCAGCAAAGAATTTGGGGATACGCAGTATTTT. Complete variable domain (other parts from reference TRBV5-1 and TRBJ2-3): KAGVTQTPRYLIKTRGQQVTLSCSPISGHRSVSWYQQTPGQGLQFLFEYFSETQRNKGNFPGRFSGRQFSNSRSEMNVSTLELGDSALYLCASSKEFGDTQYFGPGTRLTVL.

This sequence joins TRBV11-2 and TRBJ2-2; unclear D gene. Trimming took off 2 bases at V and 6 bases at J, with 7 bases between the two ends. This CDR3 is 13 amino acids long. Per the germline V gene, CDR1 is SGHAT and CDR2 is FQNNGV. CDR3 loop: CASSLTRSGELFF. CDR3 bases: TGTGCCAGCAGCTTAACGAGGTCCGGGGAGCTGTTTTTT.

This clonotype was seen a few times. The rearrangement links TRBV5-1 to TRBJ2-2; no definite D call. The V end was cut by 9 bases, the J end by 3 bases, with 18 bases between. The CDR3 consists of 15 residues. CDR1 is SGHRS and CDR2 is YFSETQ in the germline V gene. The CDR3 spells CATTPDGVHTGELFF. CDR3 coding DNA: TGCGCCACCACGCCGGACGGAGTGCACACCGGGGAGCTGTTTTTT.

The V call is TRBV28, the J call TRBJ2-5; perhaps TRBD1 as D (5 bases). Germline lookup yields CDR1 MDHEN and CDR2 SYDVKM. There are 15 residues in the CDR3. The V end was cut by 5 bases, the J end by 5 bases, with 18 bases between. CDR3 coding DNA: TGTGCCAGCAGTCCCCAGACAGAAGTAGGGGAGACCCAGTACTTC. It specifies CASSPQTEVGETQYF.

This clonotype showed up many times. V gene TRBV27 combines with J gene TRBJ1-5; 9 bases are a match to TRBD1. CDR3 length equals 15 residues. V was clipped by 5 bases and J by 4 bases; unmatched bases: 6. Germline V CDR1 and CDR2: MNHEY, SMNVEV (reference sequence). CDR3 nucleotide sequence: TGTGCCAGCAGTCCCGGGACAGGGCGGAATCAGCCCCAGCATTTT. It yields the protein CASSPGTGRNQPQHF.

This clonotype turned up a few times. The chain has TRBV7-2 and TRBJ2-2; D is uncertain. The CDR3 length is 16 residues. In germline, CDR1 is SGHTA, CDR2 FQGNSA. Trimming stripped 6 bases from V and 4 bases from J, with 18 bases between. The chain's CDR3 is CASRDPSRFLTGELFF. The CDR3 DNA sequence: TGTGCCAGCAGAGATCCTTCCCGATTCCTCACCGGGGAGCTGTTTTTT.

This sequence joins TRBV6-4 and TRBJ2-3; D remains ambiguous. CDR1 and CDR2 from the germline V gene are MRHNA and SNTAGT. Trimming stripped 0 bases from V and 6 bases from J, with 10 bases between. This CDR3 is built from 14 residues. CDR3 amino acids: CASSDSRAGDTQYF. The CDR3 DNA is TGTGCCAGCAGTGACTCCCGGGCAGGTGATACGCAGTATTTT.

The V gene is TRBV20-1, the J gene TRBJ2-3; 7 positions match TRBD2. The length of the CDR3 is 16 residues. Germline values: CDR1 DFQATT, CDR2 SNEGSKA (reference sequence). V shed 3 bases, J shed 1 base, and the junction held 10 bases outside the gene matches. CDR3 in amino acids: CSASEPSGLGTDTQYF. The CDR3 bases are TGCAGTGCTAGTGAACCTAGCGGTCTAGGCACAGATACGCAGTATTTT.

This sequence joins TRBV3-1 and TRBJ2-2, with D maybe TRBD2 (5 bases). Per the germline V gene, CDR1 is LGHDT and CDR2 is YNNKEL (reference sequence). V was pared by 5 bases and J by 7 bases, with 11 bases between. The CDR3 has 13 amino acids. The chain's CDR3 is CASSARAVGELFF. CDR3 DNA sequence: TGTGCCAGCAGCGCGCGGGCGGTCGGGGAGCTGTTTTTT.

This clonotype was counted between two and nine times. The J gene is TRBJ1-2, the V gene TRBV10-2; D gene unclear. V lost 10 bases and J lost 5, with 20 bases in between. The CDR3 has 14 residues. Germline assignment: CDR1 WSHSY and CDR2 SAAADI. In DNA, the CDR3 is TGCGCCACCTCCGAATATACGGGGAAGTATGGCTACACCTTC. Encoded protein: CATSEYTGKYGYTF.

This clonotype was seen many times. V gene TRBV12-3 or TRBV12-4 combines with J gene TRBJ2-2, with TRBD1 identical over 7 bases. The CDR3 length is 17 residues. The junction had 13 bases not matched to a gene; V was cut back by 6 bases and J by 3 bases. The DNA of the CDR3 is TGTGCCAGCAGCCGACTACAGGGGAAAGGGGACACCGGGGAGCTGTTTTTT. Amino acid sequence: CASSRLQGKGDTGELFF.